These T cell receptor beta chains were read from a single sample in a study of monozygotic twins with inflammatory bowel disease. TCRdb re-analyzed the 5' RACE reads; it lists each CDR3 protein once, without DNA. The sample holds 420,000 or so distinct CDR3 sequences. Sequencing was done on a sample of blood. These receptors all come from a human donor with ulcerative colitis or Crohn's disease, or a healthy co-twin of an affected twin (not recorded which). The CDR3 runs from the conserved cysteine through the conserved F or W.

TRBJ2-3 | TRBV7-2 | CASSLEAFSTDTQYF
TRBJ2-2 | TRBV6-1 | CASSITGGNGELFF
TRBJ2-7 | TRBV5-4 | CASSPDRDLYEQYF
TRBJ1-1 | TRBV10-3 | CAISGTTGAFF
TRBJ2-1 | TRBV27 | CASSPGPQGEQFF
TRBJ1-5 | TRBV4-2 | CASSRASTGTGADQPQHF
TRBJ2-1 | TRBV30 | CAWRASGRARFSNEQFF
TRBJ2-1 | TRBV5-1 | CASSSGGTGDYNEQFF
TRBJ2-7 | TRBV3-1 | CASSHSGRAYEQYF
TRBJ2-1 | TRBV12-3/TRBV12-4 | CASRALAGVMDEQFF
TRBJ2-1 | TRBV29-1 | CSVEDGTGLNNEQFF
TRBJ1-2 | TRBV20-1 | CATGTGAGYGYTF
TRBJ2-3 | TRBV5-4 | CASSWREADTQYF
TRBJ2-2 | TRBV5-1 | CASSLTGITGELFF
TRBJ1-2 | TRBV10-3 | CAISEVPDAIYGYTF
TRBJ2-3 | TRBV18 | CASSPKASGGTDTQYF
TRBJ1-6 | TRBV27 | CASSLWGTTSPLHF
TRBJ2-1 | TRBV24-1 | CATSDFRDRGEQFF
TRBJ2-7 | TRBV7-9 | CASSLLAGGSHEQYF
TRBJ2-1 | TRBV5-1 | CASSLGQGANNEQFF
TRBJ1-1 | TRBV7-9 | CASGGRRGDPEAFF
TRBJ1-1 | TRBV12-3/TRBV12-4 | CASSLGGTGRTEAFF